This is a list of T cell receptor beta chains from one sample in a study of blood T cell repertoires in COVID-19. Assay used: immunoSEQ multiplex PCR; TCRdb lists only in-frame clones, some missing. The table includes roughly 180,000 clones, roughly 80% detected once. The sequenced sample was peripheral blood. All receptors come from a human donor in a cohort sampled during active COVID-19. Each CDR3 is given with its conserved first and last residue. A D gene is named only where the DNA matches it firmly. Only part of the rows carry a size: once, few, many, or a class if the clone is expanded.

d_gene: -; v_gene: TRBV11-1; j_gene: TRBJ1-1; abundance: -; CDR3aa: CASSSKGGTEAFF; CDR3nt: TGTGCCAGCAGCTCGAAGGGAGGCACTGAAGCTTTCTTT
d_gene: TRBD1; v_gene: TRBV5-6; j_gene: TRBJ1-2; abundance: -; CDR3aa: CASNYMQGAWIGYTF; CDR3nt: TGTGCCAGCAACTATATGCAGGGGGCATGGATTGGCTACACCTTC
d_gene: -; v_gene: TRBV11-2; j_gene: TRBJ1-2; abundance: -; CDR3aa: CASSLEKTVPYGYTF; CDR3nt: TGTGCCAGCAGCTTAGAGAAAACAGTACCCTATGGCTACACCTTC
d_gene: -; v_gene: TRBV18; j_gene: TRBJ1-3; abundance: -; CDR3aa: CASSPIDLLSGNTIYF; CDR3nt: TGTGCCAGCTCACCTATAGATCTACTCTCTGGAAACACCATATATTTT
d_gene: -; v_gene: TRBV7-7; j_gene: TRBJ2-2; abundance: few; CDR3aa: CASSLNRGGGELFF; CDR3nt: TGTGCCAGCTCCCTTAACCGTGGAGGCGGGGAGCTGTTTTTT
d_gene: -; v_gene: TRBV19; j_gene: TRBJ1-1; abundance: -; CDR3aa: CASSLDSYRAENTEAFF; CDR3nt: TGTGCCAGCTCACTGGACAGTTACCGGGCGGAGAACACTGAAGCTTTCTTT
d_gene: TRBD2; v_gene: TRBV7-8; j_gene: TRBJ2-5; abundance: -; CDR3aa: CASSLVVVGDSGVETQYF; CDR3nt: TGTGCCAGCAGCTTAGTTGTAGTTGGGGATAGCGGGGTGGAGACCCAGTACTTC
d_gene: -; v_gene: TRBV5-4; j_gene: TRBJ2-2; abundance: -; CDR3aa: CASSLWGTSTGELFF; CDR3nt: TGTGCCAGCAGCTTGTGGGGGACTTCCACCGGGGAGCTGTTTTTT
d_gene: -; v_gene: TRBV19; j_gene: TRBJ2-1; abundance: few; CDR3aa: CASSIARRVNEQFF; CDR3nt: TGTGCCAGTAGTATAGCTAGACGGGTTAATGAGCAGTTCTTC
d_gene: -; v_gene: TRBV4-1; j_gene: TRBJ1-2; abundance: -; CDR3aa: CASSQENQGNYGYTF; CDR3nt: TGCGCCAGCAGCCAAGAGAACCAGGGAAACTATGGCTACACCTTC
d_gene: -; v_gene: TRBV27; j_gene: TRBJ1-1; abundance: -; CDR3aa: CASSPLGPTNTEAFF; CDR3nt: TGTGCCAGCAGCCCATTGGGGCCCACGAACACTGAAGCTTTCTTT
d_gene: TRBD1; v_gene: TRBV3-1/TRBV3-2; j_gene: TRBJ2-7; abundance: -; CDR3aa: CASSQNGQVDYEQYF; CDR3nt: TGTGCCAGCAGCCAGAATGGACAGGTCGACTACGAGCAGTACTTC
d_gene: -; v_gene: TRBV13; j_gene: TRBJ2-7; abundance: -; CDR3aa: CASRGRVSEQYF; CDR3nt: TGTGCCAGCAGGGGCAGGGTGTCCGAGCAGTACTTC
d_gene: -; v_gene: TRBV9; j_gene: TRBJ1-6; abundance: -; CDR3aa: CASSGTGSVGNSPLHF; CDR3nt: TGTGCCAGCAGCGGTACAGGGTCGGTTGGTAATTCACCCCTCCACTTT
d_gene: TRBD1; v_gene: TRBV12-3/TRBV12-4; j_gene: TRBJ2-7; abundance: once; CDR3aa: CASSPRQGYEQYF; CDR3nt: TGTGCCAGCAGCCCCAGACAGGGCTACGAGCAGTACTTC
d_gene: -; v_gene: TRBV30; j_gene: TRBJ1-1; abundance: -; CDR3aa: CAWKVPGEATEAFF; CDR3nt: TGTGCCTGGAAAGTCCCGGGGGAGGCGACTGAAGCTTTCTTT
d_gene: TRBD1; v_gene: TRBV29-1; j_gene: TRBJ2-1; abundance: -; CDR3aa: CSVDRTGESNEQFF; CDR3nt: TGCAGCGTTGATCGGACAGGGGAATCCAATGAGCAGTTCTTC
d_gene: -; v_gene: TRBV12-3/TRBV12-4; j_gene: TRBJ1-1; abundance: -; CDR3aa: CASSFGQRAFF; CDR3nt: TGTGCCAGCAGTTTTGGTCAGAGGGCTTTCTTT
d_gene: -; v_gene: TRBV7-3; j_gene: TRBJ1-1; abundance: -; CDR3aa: CASSLWGGTEAFF; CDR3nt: TGTGCCAGCAGCTTATGGGGGGGCACTGAAGCTTTCTTT
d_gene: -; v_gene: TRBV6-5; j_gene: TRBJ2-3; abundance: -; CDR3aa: CASRDSLTDTQYF; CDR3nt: TGTGCCAGCAGGGACAGCCTCACAGATACGCAGTATTTT
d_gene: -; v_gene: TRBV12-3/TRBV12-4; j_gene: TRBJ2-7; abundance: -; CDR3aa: CASSFVVDEQYF; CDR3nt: TGTGCCAGCAGTTTCGTCGTAGACGAGCAGTACTTC
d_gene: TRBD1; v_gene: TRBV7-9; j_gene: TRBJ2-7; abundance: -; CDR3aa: CASSSRDRDEQYF; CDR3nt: TGTGCCAGCAGCTCCCGGGACAGGGACGAGCAGTACTTC
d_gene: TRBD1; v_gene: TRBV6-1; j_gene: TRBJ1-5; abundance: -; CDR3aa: CASSDLPPGQGFYSNQPQHF; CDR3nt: TGTGCCAGCAGTGACCTACCTCCGGGACAGGGCTTTTATAGCAATCAGCCCCAGCATTTT
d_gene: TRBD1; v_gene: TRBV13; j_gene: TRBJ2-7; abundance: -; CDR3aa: CASSFGFGQATDEQYF; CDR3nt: TGTGCCAGCAGCTTCGGATTTGGACAGGCGACGGACGAGCAGTACTTC
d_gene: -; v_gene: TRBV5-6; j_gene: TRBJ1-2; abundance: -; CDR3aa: CASSAARHENYGYTF; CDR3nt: TGTGCCAGCAGCGCCGCGCGACACGAAAACTATGGCTACACCTTC
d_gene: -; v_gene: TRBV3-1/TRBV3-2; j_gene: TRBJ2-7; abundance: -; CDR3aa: CASSQGRYYYEQYF; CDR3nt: TGTGCCAGCAGCCAAGGGAGGTACTATTACGAGCAGTACTTC
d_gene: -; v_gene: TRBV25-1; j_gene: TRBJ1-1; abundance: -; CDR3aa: CASTRPGMNTEAFF; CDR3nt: TGTGCCAGCACTCGGCCGGGGATGAACACTGAAGCTTTCTTT
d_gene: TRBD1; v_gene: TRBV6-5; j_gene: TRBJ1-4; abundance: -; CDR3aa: CASSPQGATREKLFF; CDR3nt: TGTGCCAGCAGTCCCCAGGGGGCCACGAGGGAAAAACTGTTTTTT
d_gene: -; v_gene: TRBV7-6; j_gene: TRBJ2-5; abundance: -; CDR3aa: CASSSSETQYF; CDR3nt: TGTGCCAGCAGCTCCTCCGAGACCCAGTACTTC
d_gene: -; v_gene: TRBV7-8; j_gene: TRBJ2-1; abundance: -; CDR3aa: CASIPTAYNEQFF; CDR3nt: TGTGCCAGCATCCCGACAGCTTACAATGAGCAGTTCTTC
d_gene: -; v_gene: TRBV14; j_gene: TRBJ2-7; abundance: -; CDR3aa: CASSRRGTQSGLNEQYF; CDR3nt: TGTGCCAGCAGCCGGAGGGGTACCCAGTCCGGGCTAAACGAGCAGTACTTC
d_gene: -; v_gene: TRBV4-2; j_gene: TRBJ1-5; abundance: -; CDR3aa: CASSQDARGIQPQHF; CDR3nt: TGTGCCAGCAGCCAAGATGCCAGGGGTATTCAGCCCCAGCATTTT
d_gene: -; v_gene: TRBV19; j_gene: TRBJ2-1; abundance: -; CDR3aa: CATDRGRLRDEQFF; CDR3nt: TGTGCCACCGACCGGGGTAGGCTCCGGGATGAGCAGTTCTTC
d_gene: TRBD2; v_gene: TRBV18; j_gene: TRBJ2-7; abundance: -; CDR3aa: CASSPPQGGIYEQYF; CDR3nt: TGTGCCAGCTCACCACCGCAGGGAGGGATCTACGAGCAGTACTTC
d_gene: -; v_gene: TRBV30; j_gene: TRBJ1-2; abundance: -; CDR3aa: CAYDIALSYTF; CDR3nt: TGTGCCTACGACATCGCCCTAAGCTACACCTTC
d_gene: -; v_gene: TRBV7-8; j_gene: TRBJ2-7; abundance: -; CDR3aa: CASSPGDRTYEQYF; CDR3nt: TGTGCCAGCAGCCCGGGGGACCGAACCTACGAGCAGTACTTC
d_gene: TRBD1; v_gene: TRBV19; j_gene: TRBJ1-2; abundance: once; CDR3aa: CASSSGTGEDYGYTF; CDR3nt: TGTGCCAGTAGTTCCGGGACAGGGGAGGACTATGGCTACACCTTC
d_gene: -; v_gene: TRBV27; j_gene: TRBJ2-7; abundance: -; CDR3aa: CASRGTGPGGEQYF; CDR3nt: TGTGCCAGCCGAGGAACAGGGCCAGGGGGGGAGCAGTACTTC
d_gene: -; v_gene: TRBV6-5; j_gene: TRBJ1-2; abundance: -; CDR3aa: CASSPHRTGYGYTF; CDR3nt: TGTGCCAGCAGCCCCCATCGAACTGGCTATGGCTACACCTTC
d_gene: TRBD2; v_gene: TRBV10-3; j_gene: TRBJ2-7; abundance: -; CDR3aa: CAISDRTSRSEQYF; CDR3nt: TGTGCCATCAGTGATAGGACTAGCCGCTCCGAGCAGTACTTC